These 12 T cell receptor beta chains originate from one sample sequenced in a study of T cell clonality in common variable immunodeficiency. Assay used: immunoSEQ multiplex PCR; TCRdb lists only in-frame clones, some missing. The sample presents about 34,000 clones, none singletons. Sequenced sample: peripheral blood mononuclear cells. The receptors were sampled from a person aged 18 to 75 in good health.

This clone showed up many times. Read data end 3 residues before the CDR3 end; the end is taken from the germline J gene. This chain connects TRBV20-1 to TRBJ2-1, with 10 bases aligning to TRBD2. This CDR3 region has 15 residues. The germline gives CDR1 DFQATT, CDR2 SNEGSKA (reference sequence). The J segment lost 3 bases and the V segment lost 5 bases, leaving 7 bases of the junction unmatched. The DNA read from the CDR3 is TGCAGTGCTCGTCTAGCGGGAGTCATCTACAATGAG. This sequence encodes CSARLAGVIYNE. The entire CDR3 reads CSARLAGVIYNEQFF.

This clone was picked up many times. The CDR3 is cut off 3 residues early in the read; its end comes from the germline J gene. The chain joins TRBV7-9 to TRBJ2-7; 13 nucleotides align to TRBD2. This CDR3 contains 15 residues. V gave up 4 bases and J gave up 5 bases; unmatched junction bases: 5. Germline V CDR1 and CDR2: SEHNR, FQNEAQ (reference sequence). The sequenced part of the CDR3 DNA is TGTGCCAGCAGCTCGACTAGCGGGAGGAGCCACGAG. It is translated as CASSSTSGRSHE. In full, the CDR3 reads CASSSTSGRSHEQYF. The full variable domain, rest sourced from reference TRBV7-9 and TRBJ2-7, is DTGVSQNPRHKITKRGQNVTFRCDPISEHNRLYWYRQTLGQGPEFLTYFQNEAQLEKSRLLSDRFSAERPKGSFSTLEIQRTEQGDSAMYLCASSSTSGRSHEQYFGPGTRLTVT.

At least ten counts were recorded for this clone. The read is 3 residues too short to cover the CDR3 end, so that end is filled in from the germline J gene. The gene calls are TRBV14 and TRBJ2-2; 14 bases line up with TRBD2. The germline CDR1 and CDR2 sequences are SGHDN and FVKESK. The CDR3 spans 19 residues. V was clipped by 4 bases and J by 6 bases; unmatched bases: 13. Partial CDR3 DNA: TGTGCCAGCAGCCCCCTCCCCGGGACTAGCGGGAGTAGCCCCGGGGAG. Protein: CASSPLPGTSGSSPGE. In full, the CDR3 reads CASSPLPGTSGSSPGELFF.

This clone occurred many times. The read finishes 3 residues shy of the CDR3 end, and the germline J gene is used to complete it. The V and J genes are TRBV30 and TRBJ1-1; 8 bases agree with TRBD1. The CDR3 length is 15 residues. The V and J ends lost 2 bases and 5 bases, in that order; junction bases with no gene match: 10. CDR1 and CDR2 (germline): GTSNPN, SVGIG (reference sequence). The CDR3 region is CAWSSLDREWTEAFF. The sequenced part of the CDR3 DNA is TGTGCCTGGAGTAGCTTGGACAGGGAGTGGACTGAA.

This clone showed up many times. Sequencing ends 3 residues short of the CDR3 end; the germline J gene provides the rest. This chain uses TRBV13 with TRBJ2-3, with TRBD2 matching 10 bases. V lost 0 bases to trimming and J lost 1 base; unmatched junction nucleotides: 16. The CDR3 runs 21 residues. Germline CDR1 reads PRHDT; CDR2 reads FYEKMQ (reference sequence). This CDR3 reads CASSLGFSASGRLKGTDTQYF. The part of the CDR3 DNA that was read is TGTGCCAGCAGCTTAGGGTTCTCTGCTAGCGGGAGACTCAAGGGCACAGATACG.

Many counts were recorded for this clone. The observed sequence ends 3 residues before the CDR3 terminus, with the missing tail filled in from the germline J gene. The chain joins TRBV12-3 or TRBV12-4 to TRBJ2-1; 9 positions match TRBD1. V lost 6 bases, J lost 5 bases, and 8 bases stayed unmatched. The CDR3 covers 15 residues. The sequenced part of the CDR3 DNA is TGTGCCAGCAGCCCCCGGACAGGGGCCGACAATGAG. Its protein is CASSPRTGADNE. The CDR3 reads in full as CASSPRTGADNEQFF.

This clone came up many times. The CDR3 end lies 3 residues beyond the end of the read and is filled in from the germline J gene. The V and J genes are TRBV5-1 and TRBJ2-3; TRBD2 aligns across 7 bases. With V trimmed by 4 bases and J by 3 bases, 14 bases remained unmatched. Germline-derived CDR1 and CDR2 are SGHRS and YFSETQ. The CDR3 has 17 residues. CDR3 DNA (partial): TGCGCCAGCAGCCCCAATAGCGGGTCGGGAACAACAGATACG. It specifies CASSPNSGSGTTDT. The whole CDR3 region reads CASSPNSGSGTTDTQYF.

This clone was seen repeatedly, ten times or more. The sequenced fragment ends 3 residues before the CDR3 boundary, so the rest is inferred from the germline J gene. This chain connects TRBV20-1 to TRBJ1-1; the match to TRBD1 covers 10 bases. The CDR3 covers 12 residues. CDR1 is DFQATT, CDR2 SNEGSKA, per germline (reference sequence). Trimming took 5 bases from V and 6 from J; bases not matched to a gene: 3. CDR3 sequence: CSAGQGGPEAFF. The covered CDR3 bases are TGCAGTGCTGGACAGGGGGGCCCTGAA.

This clone came up many times. Coverage ceases 3 residues before the CDR3 finishes, and the germline J gene fills in the end. The same CDR3 can be traced to other DNA sequences in this sample. The V gene is TRBV18, the J gene TRBJ2-7, with TRBD1 identical over 8 bases. Germline V gene sequence: CDR1 KGHSH, CDR2 LQKENI. V shed 2 bases and J 2 bases; nucleotides not matched to a gene: 2. This CDR3 spans 14 amino acids. CDR3 DNA, as far as it was read: TGTGCCAGCTCACCAGGGACAGGCCCCTACGAG. It encodes CASSPGTGPYE. In full, the CDR3 is CASSPGTGPYEQYF. The full variable domain, rest sourced from reference TRBV18 and TRBJ2-7, is NAGVMQNPRHLVRRRGQEARLRCSPMKGHSHVYWYRQLPEEGLKFMVYLQKENIIDESGMPKERFSAEFPKEGPSILRIQQVVRGDSAAYFCASSPGTGPYEQYFGPGTRLTVT.

This clone was counted at least ten times. The sequenced fragment ends 3 residues before the CDR3 boundary, so the rest is inferred from the germline J gene. The V gene is TRBV14, the J gene TRBJ2-3; D is possibly TRBD2 (6 bases). The CDR3 is made up of 12 amino acids. The germline V gene has CDR1 SGHDN and CDR2 FVKESK. V was shortened by 3 bases and J by 7 bases, with 8 bases between the two germline ends. Incomplete CDR3 DNA: TGTGCCAGCAGCCAGCGGGGAAATACG. It is translated as CASSQRGNT. The CDR3 in its entirety is CASSQRGNTQYF.

At least ten counts were recorded for this clone. With the read ending 3 residues before the CDR3 end, the germline J gene is used to fill in that end. The V call is TRBV30, the J call TRBJ1-1; D is possibly TRBD1 (6 bases). Germline CDR1 is GTSNPN and CDR2 is SVGIG (reference sequence). Trimming stripped 1 base from V and 4 bases from J, with 13 bases between. There are 14 residues in the CDR3. Incomplete CDR3 DNA: TGTGCCTGGAGTGCGCCGGGACATTTCACTGAA. Its translation: CAWSAPGHFTE. The full CDR3 sequence reads CAWSAPGHFTEAFF. The complete variable domain, with remaining parts taken from reference TRBV30 and TRBJ1-1, reads SQTIHQWPATLVQPVGSPLSLECTVEGTSNPNLYWYRQAAGRGLQLLFYSVGIGQISSEVPQNLSASRPQDRQFILSSKKLLLSDSGFYLCAWSAPGHFTEAFFGQGTRLTVV.

Ten or more counts support this clone. Read coverage stops 3 residues before the CDR3 terminus; the germline J gene supplies the remainder. J is TRBJ2-7 and V is TRBV5-4; 7 positions agree with TRBD1. V lost 0 bases, J lost 2 bases, and 2 bases stayed unmatched. Germline V gene sequence: CDR1 SGHNT, CDR2 YYREEE (reference sequence). The CDR3 runs 14 residues. CDR3 DNA (partial): TGTGCCAGCAGCTTGGGGGGACAGACCTACGAG. It yields the protein CASSLGGQTYE. The CDR3 reads in full as CASSLGGQTYEQYF.